This T cell receptor beta chain originates from a study of T cells in Graves' hyperthyroidism and ophthalmopathy. Used for diagnoses were clinical symptoms, serum thyroxine and TRAb, thyroid ultrasound and orbital computed tomography. This clonotype has only a few counts. What it binds is not known. The TCR beta CDR3 regions underwent amplification using RNA transcripts as the source. The HTBI set primed first-round TCR CDR3 RT-PCR. In TCRdb, the multiplex PCR reads were re-called with MiXCR into one record per CDR3 protein. The table records some 550,000 distinct CDR3 sequences, roughly a sixth of them present only once. Regarding the study as a whole: Model output signaled ophthalmopathy a median 6.5 months ahead of onset. Most expanded thyroid clonotypes above 0.001 also appeared in blood.

This CDR3 comprises 16 residues. Trimming took 1 base from V and 4 from J, leaving 17 bases between them. The germline V gene has CDR1 MGHRA and CDR2 YSYEKL. The sample comprised blood. The TCR sequence derives from a middle-aged woman with Graves' ophthalmopathy. The chain is built from TRBV4-1 and TRBJ2-7; D tentatively fits TRBD1 or TRBD2 (6 bases each). The chain's CDR3 is CASSQAARGSGYEQYF. The CDR3 coding sequence is TGCGCCAGCAGCCAAGCGGCCAGGGGCAGCGGGTACGAGCAGTACTTC.